There are a few counts of the clone carrying this TCR beta chain. The sample is drawn from a study of T cells after yellow fever vaccination. This CDR3 is 15 amino acids long. Germline CDR1 reads MNHEY; CDR2 reads SMNVEV (reference sequence). V lost 6 bases to trimming and J lost 3 bases, with 17 bases between them. TCRdb ran MiXCR on the 5' RACE reads and lists one entry per CDR3 protein. In the table there are 150,000 or so distinct CDR3 sequences, roughly 8.8% of which are singletons. The chain links TRBV27 to TRBJ2-5; TRBD1 is a possible D gene (6 bases). This specimen consisted of CD8+ T cells sorted from PBMCs, obtained 45 days after the yellow fever booster vaccination. The receptor's source is a man in his late teens or twenties who received the YFV17D yellow fever vaccine. CDR3 in amino acids: CASRPRAWDKETQYF. CDR3 DNA: TGTGCCAGCAGACCACGGGCCTGGGACAAAGAGACCCAGTACTTC.